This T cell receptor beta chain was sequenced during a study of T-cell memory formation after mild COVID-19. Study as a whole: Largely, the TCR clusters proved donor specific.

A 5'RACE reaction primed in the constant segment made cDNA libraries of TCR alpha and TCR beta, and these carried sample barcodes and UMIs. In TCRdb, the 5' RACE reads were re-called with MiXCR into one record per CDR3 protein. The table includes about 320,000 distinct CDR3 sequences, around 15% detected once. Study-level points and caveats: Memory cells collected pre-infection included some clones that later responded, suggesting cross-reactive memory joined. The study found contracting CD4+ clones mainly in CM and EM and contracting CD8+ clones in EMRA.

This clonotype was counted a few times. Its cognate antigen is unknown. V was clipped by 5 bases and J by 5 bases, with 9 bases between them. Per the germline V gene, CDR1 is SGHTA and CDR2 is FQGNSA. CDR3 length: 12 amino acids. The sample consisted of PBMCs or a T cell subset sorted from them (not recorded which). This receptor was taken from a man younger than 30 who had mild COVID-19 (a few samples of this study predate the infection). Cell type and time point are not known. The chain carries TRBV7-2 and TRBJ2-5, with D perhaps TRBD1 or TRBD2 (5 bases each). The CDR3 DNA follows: TGTGCCAGCAGCCCCTGGGGGGAGACCCAGTACTTC. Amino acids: CASSPWGETQYF.